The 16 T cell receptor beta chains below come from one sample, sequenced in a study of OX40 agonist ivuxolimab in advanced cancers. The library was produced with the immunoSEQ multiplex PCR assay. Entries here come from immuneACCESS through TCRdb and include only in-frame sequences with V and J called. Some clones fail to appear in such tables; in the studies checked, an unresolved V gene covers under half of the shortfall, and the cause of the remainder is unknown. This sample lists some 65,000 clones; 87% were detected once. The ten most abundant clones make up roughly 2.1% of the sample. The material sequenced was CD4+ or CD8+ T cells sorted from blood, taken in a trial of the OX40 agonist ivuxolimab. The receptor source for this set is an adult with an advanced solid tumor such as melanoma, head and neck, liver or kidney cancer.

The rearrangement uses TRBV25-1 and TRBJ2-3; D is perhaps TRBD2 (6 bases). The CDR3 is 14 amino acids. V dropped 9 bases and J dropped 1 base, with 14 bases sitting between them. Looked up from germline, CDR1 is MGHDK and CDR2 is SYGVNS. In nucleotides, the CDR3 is TGTGCCAGTTCTCGGGAGACTGGCACAGATACGCAGTATTTT. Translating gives CASSRETGTDTQYF. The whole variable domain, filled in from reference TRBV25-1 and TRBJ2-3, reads EADIYQTPRYLVIGTGKKITLECSQTMGHDKMYWYQQDPGMELHLIHYSYGVNSTEKGDLSSESTVSRIRTEHFPLTLESARPSHTSQYLCASSRETGTDTQYFGPGTRLTVL.

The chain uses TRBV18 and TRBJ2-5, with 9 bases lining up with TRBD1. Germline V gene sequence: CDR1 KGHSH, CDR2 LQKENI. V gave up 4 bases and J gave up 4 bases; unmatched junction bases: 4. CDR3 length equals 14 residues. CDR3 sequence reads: CASSRDRDTETQYF. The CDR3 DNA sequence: TGTGCCAGCTCACGGGACAGGGATACAGAGACCCAGTACTTC.

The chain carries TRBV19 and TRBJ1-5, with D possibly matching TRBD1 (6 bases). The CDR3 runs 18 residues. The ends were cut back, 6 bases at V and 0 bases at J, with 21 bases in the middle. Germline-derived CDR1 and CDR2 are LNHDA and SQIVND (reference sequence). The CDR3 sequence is CASRTGGRGKSSNQPQHF. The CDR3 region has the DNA TGTGCCAGTAGGACCGGGGGCCGGGGAAAATCTAGCAATCAGCCCCAGCATTTT.

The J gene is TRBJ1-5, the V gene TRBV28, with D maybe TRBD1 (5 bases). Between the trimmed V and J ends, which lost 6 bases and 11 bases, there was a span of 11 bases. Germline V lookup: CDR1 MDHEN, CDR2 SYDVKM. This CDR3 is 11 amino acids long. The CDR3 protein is CASSLEQAQHF. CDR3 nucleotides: TGTGCCAGCAGCCTCGAACAGGCCCAGCATTTT. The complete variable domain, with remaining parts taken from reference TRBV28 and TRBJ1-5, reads DVKVTQSSRYLVKRTGEKVFLECVQDMDHENMFWYRQDPGLGLRLIYFSYDVKMKEKGDIPEGYSVSREKKERFSLILESASTNQTSMYLCASSLEQAQHFGDGTRLSIL.

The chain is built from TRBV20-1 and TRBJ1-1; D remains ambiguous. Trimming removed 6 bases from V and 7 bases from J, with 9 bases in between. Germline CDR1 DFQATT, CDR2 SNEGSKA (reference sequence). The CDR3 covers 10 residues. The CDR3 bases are TGCAGTGCCAGCAGAGATGAAGCTTTCTTT. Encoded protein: CSASRDEAFF.

CDR3 in DNA: TGTGCCAGCAAAAGCGGGCGAACTGAAGCTTTCTTT. This gives the protein CASKSGRTEAFF. The chain joins TRBV6-1 to TRBJ1-1; D is ambiguous. The V gene lost 7 bases and the J gene lost 5 bases, with 11 bases spanning the gap. The CDR3 spans 12 residues. Germline values: CDR1 MNHNS, CDR2 SASEGT.

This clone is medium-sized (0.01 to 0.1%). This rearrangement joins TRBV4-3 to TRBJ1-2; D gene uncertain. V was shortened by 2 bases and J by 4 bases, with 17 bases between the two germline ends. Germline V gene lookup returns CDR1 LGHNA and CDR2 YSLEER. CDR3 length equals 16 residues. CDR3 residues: CASSQFPRTSGYGYTF. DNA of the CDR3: TGCGCCAGCAGCCAATTTCCTCGGACCTCCGGCTATGGCTACACCTTC.

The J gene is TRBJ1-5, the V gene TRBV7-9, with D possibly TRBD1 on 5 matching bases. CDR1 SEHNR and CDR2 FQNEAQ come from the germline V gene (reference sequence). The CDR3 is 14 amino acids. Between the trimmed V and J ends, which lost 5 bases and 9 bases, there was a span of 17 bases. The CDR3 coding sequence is TGTGCCAGCAGCCTCGAAGGAGTGGGGCGGCCCCAGCATTTT. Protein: CASSLEGVGRPQHF.

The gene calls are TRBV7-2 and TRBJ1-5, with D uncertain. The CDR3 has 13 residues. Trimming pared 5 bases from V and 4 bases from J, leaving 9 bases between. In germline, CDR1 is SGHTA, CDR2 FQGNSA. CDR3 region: CASSQDGNQPQHF. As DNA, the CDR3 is TGTGCCAGCAGCCAAGACGGGAATCAGCCCCAGCATTTT.

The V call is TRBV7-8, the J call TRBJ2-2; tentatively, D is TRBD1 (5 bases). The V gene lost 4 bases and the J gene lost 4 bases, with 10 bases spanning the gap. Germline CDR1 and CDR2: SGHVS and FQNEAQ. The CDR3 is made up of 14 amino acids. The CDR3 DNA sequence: TGTGCCAGCAGCTACACCAGGGCCACCGGGGAGCTGTTTTTT. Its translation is CASSYTRATGELFF.

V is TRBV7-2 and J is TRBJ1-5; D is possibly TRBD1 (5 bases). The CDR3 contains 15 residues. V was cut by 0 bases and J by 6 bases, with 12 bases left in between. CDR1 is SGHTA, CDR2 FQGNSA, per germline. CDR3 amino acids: CASSLAGEGGQPQHF. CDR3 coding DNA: TGTGCCAGCAGCTTAGCAGGGGAGGGAGGTCAGCCCCAGCATTTT.

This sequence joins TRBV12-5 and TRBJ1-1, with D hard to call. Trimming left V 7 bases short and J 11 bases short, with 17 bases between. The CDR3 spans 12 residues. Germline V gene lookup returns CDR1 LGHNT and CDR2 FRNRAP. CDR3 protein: CASAVRGIGAFF. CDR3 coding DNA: TGTGCTAGTGCCGTTCGAGGGATTGGGGCTTTCTTT.

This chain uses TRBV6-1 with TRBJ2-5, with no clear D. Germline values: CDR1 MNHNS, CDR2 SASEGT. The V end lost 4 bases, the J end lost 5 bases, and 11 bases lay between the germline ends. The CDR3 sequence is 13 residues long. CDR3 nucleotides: TGTGCCAGCAGTGTAATGGGTGCTGAGACCCAGTACTTC. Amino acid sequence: CASSVMGAETQYF.

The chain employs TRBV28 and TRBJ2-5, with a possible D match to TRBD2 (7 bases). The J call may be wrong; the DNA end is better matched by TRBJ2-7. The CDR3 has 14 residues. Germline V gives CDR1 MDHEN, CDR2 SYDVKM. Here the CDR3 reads CASSLGGPAYEQYF. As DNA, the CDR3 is TGTGCCAGCAGTTTGGGGGGGCCGGCCTACGAGCAGTACTTC.

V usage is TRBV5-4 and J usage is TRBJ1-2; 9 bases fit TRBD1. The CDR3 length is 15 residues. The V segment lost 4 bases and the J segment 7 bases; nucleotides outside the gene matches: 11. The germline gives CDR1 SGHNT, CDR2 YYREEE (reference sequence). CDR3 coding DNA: TGTGCCAGCAGCCAAGCGACAGGGGGTTTTGTTGGCTACACCTTC. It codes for CASSQATGGFVGYTF.

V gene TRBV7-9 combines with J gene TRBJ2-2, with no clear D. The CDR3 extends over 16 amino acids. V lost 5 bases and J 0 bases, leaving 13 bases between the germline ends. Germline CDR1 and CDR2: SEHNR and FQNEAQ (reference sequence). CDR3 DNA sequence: TGTGCCAGCAGCACCGGACGGGTAACGAACACCGGGGAGCTGTTTTTT. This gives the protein CASSTGRVTNTGELFF.